This TCR beta chain was sequenced for a study of shared clonotypes between healthy human individuals. Sorted-subset replicate PCRs used 200 ng DNA, roughly 28,000 T cell genomes. Only in-frame clones appear in the TCRdb table, and some are missing; sequencing was by immunoSEQ multiplex PCR. The data hold over a million clones, with 60% to 80% observed a single time. Notes on the study in general: The small donor group covered limited genetic and exposure diversity.

The donors were all Caucasian adults (living in Nashville, Tennessee). Subsets obtained from CD4+ cells comprised CD45RA+ naive and CD45RA-negative memory cells. A remark on this clone: No antigen is known for it.

Between the trimmed V and J ends, which lost 7 bases and 4 bases, there was a span of 16 bases. Germline V gene lookup returns CDR1 SEHNR and CDR2 FQNEAQ (reference sequence). There are 15 residues in the CDR3. The chain recombines TRBV7-9 with TRBJ2-2; the D gene is possibly TRBD1 (6 bases). Sequencing was performed on memory CD4+ T cells sorted from blood. The subset is: CD45RA-negative fraction. This clonotype was sampled from a man between 18 and 35 years old in good health. The CDR3 loop reads CASTIYRDVTGELFF. The CDR3 DNA sequence: TGTGCCAGCACCATATACAGGGATGTCACCGGGGAGCTGTTTTTT.